The table lists the clone carrying this T cell receptor (beta chain) with a few counts. This specimen belongs to a study of CD8 T cells in Susac syndrome. RNA was extracted with the RNeasy kit, and a quantity of about 0.45 to 1 ug was reverse transcribed using random hexamers. Amplification of the TCR beta CDR3 was carried out by immunoSEQ multiplex PCR, which spanned a total of 54 Vbeta and 13 Jbeta segments. TCRdb re-called the immunoSEQ multiplex PCR reads with MiXCR, one entry per CDR3 protein. The sample lists around 79,000 distinct CDR3 sequences, around 96% occurring once. Sequencing of TCR beta was undertaken in CD8+ and CD4+ T cells derived from blood. The multiple sclerosis control group consisted of treatment-naive patients whose relapsing-remitting disease, which was either stable or active, fulfilled revised McDonald criteria. Germline CDR1 and CDR2: SQVTM and ANQGSEA. Trimming cost V 0 bases and J 2 bases, with 8 bases left between them. The length of the CDR3 is 13 residues.

This clonotype was sampled from a human donor with multiple sclerosis. Sequencing used CD8+ T cells from PBMCs. J is TRBJ2-7 and V is TRBV29-1; no definite D call. The CDR3 is CSVEEDTAYEQYF. DNA of the CDR3: TGCAGCGTTGAAGAAGACACCGCCTACGAGCAGTACTTC.